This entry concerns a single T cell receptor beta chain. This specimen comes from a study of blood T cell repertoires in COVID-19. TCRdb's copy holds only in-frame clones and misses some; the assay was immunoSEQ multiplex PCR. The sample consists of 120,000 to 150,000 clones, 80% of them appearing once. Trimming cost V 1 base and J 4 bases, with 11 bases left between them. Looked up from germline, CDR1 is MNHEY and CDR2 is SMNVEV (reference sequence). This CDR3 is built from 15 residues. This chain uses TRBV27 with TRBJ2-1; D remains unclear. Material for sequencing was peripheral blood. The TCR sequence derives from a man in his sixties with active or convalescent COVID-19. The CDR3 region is CASSLYDARYNEQFF. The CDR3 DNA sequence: TGTGCCAGCAGTTTATATGACGCTAGATACAATGAGCAGTTCTTC.